Each of the 18 T cell receptor beta chains below was sequenced from the same sample in a study of CXCR3-negative and CXCR3-positive naive CD8 T cells. Study-wide findings and caveats: Naive cells that were CXCR3-positive had more hydrophobic TRB CDR3s (compared with CXCR3-negative naive cells).

These receptors' targets are unknown. Libraries were UMI-labeled 5' RACE TRB cDNA. TCRdb re-called the 5' RACE reads and gives one entry per CDR3 protein, without DNA. This sample's clone table lists over 150,000 distinct CDR3 sequences. Sequences were obtained from naive CXCR3+ CD8+ T cells from blood. Subset here: CD45RO-CCR7+CD27+CD95- naive CD8+ T cells expressing CXCR3 (TNR3+). Every receptor here comes from a human donor in good health. Some clones in this sample may be carry-over from other donors' samples.

The gene calls are TRBV5-1 and TRBJ2-3; there is no DNA to check the TCRdb D call of TRBD1. The CDR3 runs to 15 residues. Germline loops: CDR1 SGHRS, CDR2 YFSETQ. CDR3 region: CASGGASRAADTQYF.

The chain employs TRBV29-1 and TRBJ2-1. CDR3 size: 11 residues. Per germline, CDR1 SQVTM and CDR2 ANQGSEA. The CDR3 loop reads CSGDLYNEQFF.

The V and J genes are TRBV27 and TRBJ2-2; as DNA is missing, the TRBD2 call by TCRdb cannot be tested. CDR1 is MNHEY, CDR2 SMNVEV, per germline (reference sequence). The CDR3 spans 14 residues. CDR3 sequence: CASSLGVVGGELFF.

The V gene is TRBV6-2 or TRBV6-3, the J gene TRBJ2-7; with no DNA, the TCRdb D assignment of TRBD2 cannot be verified. The CDR3 has 13 amino acids. CDR1 and CDR2 (germline): MNHEY, SVGEGT. Here the CDR3 reads CASSWANSYEQCF.

V gene TRBV19 combines with J gene TRBJ1-2; TCRdb lists TRBD1, though no DNA is available to test this call. Looked up from germline, CDR1 is LNHDA and CDR2 is SQIVND (reference sequence). The CDR3 contains 13 residues. The CDR3 is CASLDRVSYGYTF.

J is TRBJ2-6 and V is TRBV7-9. In germline, CDR1 is SEHNR, CDR2 FQNEAQ (reference sequence). This CDR3 is 15 amino acids long. The CDR3 is CASSPVQPGANVLTF.

The rearrangement joins TRBV7-8 to TRBJ2-1. Germline values: CDR1 SGHVS, CDR2 FQNEAQ. This CDR3 has 14 amino acids. CDR3 region: CASSLILYHNEQFF.

The chain has TRBV20-1 and TRBJ1-1. Per germline, CDR1 DFQATT and CDR2 SNEGSKA (reference sequence). This CDR3 contains 16 residues. Here the CDR3 reads CSARLVHGEVRTEAFF.

V gene TRBV7-9 combines with J gene TRBJ1-1; TCRdb's D call of TRBD1 is untestable without DNA. The CDR3 length is 14 residues. Germline V gene sequence: CDR1 SEHNR, CDR2 FQNEAQ (reference sequence). The chain's CDR3 is CASSFTTRDTEAFF.

The J gene is TRBJ2-5, the V gene TRBV28; TCRdb's assignment of TRBD2 cannot be checked, as there is no DNA. CDR3 length: 17 residues. CDR1 is MDHEN, CDR2 SYDVKM, per germline. CDR3 sequence reads: CASKKGRRTSGLGTQYF.

The V gene is TRBV29-1, the J gene TRBJ2-1; TCRdb names TRBD2, which stays unverified in the absence of DNA. CDR3 length: 15 residues. Germline CDR1 SQVTM, CDR2 ANQGSEA. CDR3 loop: CSVLGLAGVYNEQFF.

V gene TRBV20-1 combines with J gene TRBJ2-5; TCRdb's D gene call, TRBD2, goes unchecked for lack of DNA. Germline lookup yields CDR1 DFQATT and CDR2 SNEGSKA (reference sequence). The CDR3 has 19 amino acids. The CDR3: CSAPTELSGRARDQETQYF.

The rearrangement uses TRBV6-5 and TRBJ2-1; TCRdb calls TRBD1, which cannot be checked without DNA. This CDR3 is built from 16 residues. Germline CDR1 is MNHEY and CDR2 is SVGAGI. CDR3 loop: CASSPRAGGPYNEQFF.

This chain connects TRBV12-3 or TRBV12-4 to TRBJ2-3; TCRdb lists TRBD2, though no DNA is available to test this call. The CDR3 extends over 16 amino acids. CDR3 in amino acids: CASSHLAGGLTDTQYF.

The chain uses TRBV29-1 and TRBJ2-1; the TRBD1 assignment by TCRdb is unverifiable without DNA. This CDR3 is built from 15 residues. CDR1 is SQVTM, CDR2 ANQGSEA, per germline. The CDR3 protein is CSQKGGAVSYNEQFF.

The chain employs TRBV20-1 and TRBJ2-1. The length of the CDR3 is 13 residues. Looked up from germline, CDR1 is DFQATT and CDR2 is SNEGSKA (reference sequence). The CDR3 is CSAVGSSYNEQFF.

The chain has TRBV19 and TRBJ2-7. The CDR3 is 15 amino acids. The germline V gene encodes CDR1 LNHDA and CDR2 SQIVND (reference sequence). This CDR3 reads CASSIQTAASYEQYF. The entire variable domain, with the rest obtained from reference TRBV19 and TRBJ2-7, is as follows: DGGITQSPKYLFRKEGQNVTLSCEQNLNHDAMYWYRQDPGQGLRLIYYSQIVNDFQKGDIAEGYSVSREKKESFPLTVTSAQKNPTAFYLCASSIQTAASYEQYFGPGTRLTVT.

This chain joins TRBV6-2 or TRBV6-3 and TRBJ1-2; TCRdb outputs TRBD1, but without DNA this stays unchecked. The CDR3 contains 11 residues. The germline V gene has CDR1 MNHEY and CDR2 SVGEGT. Here the CDR3 reads CASSYPGQSTF.